The rows below give T cell receptor beta chains drawn from one sample of a study of T cell changes during pregnancy in multiple sclerosis. Some clones are missing from TCRdb's copy, which holds only in-frame ones; the method was immunoSEQ multiplex PCR. The table includes 65,000 to 85,000 clones, roughly 92% detected once. The sample in question was CD4+ T cells from peripheral blood mononuclear cells, obtained before pregnancy. The origin of the receptors is a female donor with multiple sclerosis, enrolled in a pregnancy study. Each CDR3 is given with its conserved first and last residue. The D gene is left open where the match is weak. The listing skips clone size in some rows; elsewhere it reads once, few, many or a size class.

>.|TRBJ1-5|.|TRBV19
CASTDRQKQGSNQPQHF
TGTGCCAGTACCGATCGACAAAAACAGGGATCCAATCAGCCCCAGCATTTT
>once|TRBJ1-5|TRBD1|TRBV6-5
CASSSRTGGYGEPQHF
TGTGCCAGCAGTTCGCGGACAGGGGGCTATGGTGAGCCCCAGCATTTT
>.|TRBJ2-1|TRBD1|TRBV27
CASRNRDSLLAEQFF
TGTGCCAGCAGAAACCGGGACAGTCTATTAGCTGAGCAGTTCTTC
>.|TRBJ2-3|TRBD2|TRBV2
CARASGRQDTQYF
TGTGCCAGGGCTAGCGGGAGACAAGATACGCAGTATTTT
>.|TRBJ1-1|TRBD1|TRBV29-1
CSVIRDSEEAFF
TGCAGCGTCATTCGGGACAGTGAAGAAGCTTTCTTT
>.|TRBJ2-1|TRBD1|TRBV29-1
CSGRDSSYNEQFF
TGCAGCGGAAGGGACAGCTCCTACAATGAGCAGTTCTTC
>.|TRBJ1-1|TRBD1|TRBV6-5
CASSFAGGTEAFF
TGTGCCAGCAGTTTCGCAGGGGGCACTGAAGCTTTCTTT
>.|TRBJ1-4|TRBD1|TRBV30
CAGGPGQSTNEKLFF
TGTGCCGGGGGCCCGGGACAGTCAACTAATGAAAAACTGTTTTTT
>.|TRBJ1-1|TRBD1|TRBV19
CASRPTGGLGNTEAFF
TGTGCCAGTAGGCCGACAGGGGGCCTTGGGAACACTGAAGCTTTCTTT
>.|TRBJ1-3|.|TRBV7-9
CASSSTVSRNTIYF
TGTGCCAGCAGCTCGACAGTATCCAGAAACACCATATATTTT
>.|TRBJ1-2|TRBD1|TRBV5-1
CASSLARTGDGYTF
TGCGCCAGCAGCTTGGCCCGGACAGGGGATGGCTACACCTTC
>.|TRBJ2-3|TRBD2|TRBV4-1
CASSQGLAGASSTDTQYF
TGCGCCAGCAGCCAAGGACTAGCGGGGGCCTCTAGCACAGATACGCAGTATTTT
>.|TRBJ1-5|.|TRBV7-9
CASSLGGGNQPQHF
TGTGCCAGCAGCTTAGGGGGGGGAAACCAGCCCCAGCATTTT
>.|TRBJ2-1|TRBD2|TRBV28
CASSLTSGSNANEQFF
TGTGCCAGCAGTTTAACTAGCGGGAGCAATGCAAATGAGCAGTTCTTC
>.|TRBJ1-2|.|TRBV5-1
CASSEGVGYTF
TGCGCCAGCAGCGAGGGGGTTGGCTACACCTTC
>.|TRBJ1-5|TRBD1|TRBV5-5
CASSPGQGVSGNQPQHF
TGTGCCAGCAGCCCCGGACAGGGGGTCTCGGGCAATCAGCCCCAGCATTTT
>.|TRBJ2-7|.|TRBV27
CASSLVVPPIEQYF
TGTGCCAGCAGTTTAGTAGTGCCACCTATCGAGCAGTACTTC
>.|TRBJ1-6|.|TRBV9
CASSVSSYNSPLHF
TGTGCCAGCAGCGTGAGCTCCTATAATTCACCCCTCCACTTT
>.|TRBJ2-2|TRBD2|TRBV9
CASSPQAGVSATGELFF
TGTGCCAGCAGCCCGCAAGCGGGAGTATCTGCGACCGGGGAGCTGTTTTTT
>few|TRBJ1-2|.|TRBV19
CASSIRGSGYTF
TGTGCCAGTAGTATCAGGGGCTCCGGCTACACCTTC
>.|TRBJ2-5|TRBD2|TRBV30
CAWDGLAGQETQYF
TGTGCCTGGGACGGACTAGCGGGCCAAGAGACCCAGTACTTC
>.|TRBJ1-1|.|TRBV9
CASSPRGYTEAFF
TGTGCCAGCAGCCCCCGGGGTTACACTGAAGCTTTCTTT
>.|TRBJ2-1|.|TRBV30
CAWSGGGYNEQFF
TGTGCCTGGAGCGGGGGAGGCTACAATGAGCAGTTCTTC
>once|TRBJ1-2|TRBD1|TRBV30
CAWRARGTGTYGYTF
TGTGCCTGGAGGGCCCGCGGGACAGGTACCTATGGCTACACCTTC
>.|TRBJ2-4|.|TRBV14
CASSQVSAGPLYF
TGTGCCAGCAGCCAAGTCAGTGCGGGGCCCCTGTACTTC
>.|TRBJ2-3|.|TRBV5-1
CASSLRGDTQYF
TGCGCCAGCAGCTTAAGAGGAGATACGCAGTATTTT
>once|TRBJ2-3|TRBD2|TRBV4-1
CASSQPPGLAGFTDTQYF
TGCGCCAGCAGCCAACCACCGGGACTAGCGGGATTCACAGATACGCAGTATTTT
>.|TRBJ2-1|TRBD2|TRBV5-4
CASSLGEGNNEQFF
TGTGCCAGCAGCTTGGGGGAGGGCAACAATGAGCAGTTCTTC
>.|TRBJ2-7|.|TRBV5-4
CASSFDPRGAYEQYF
TGTGCCAGCAGCTTCGACCCCCGCGGAGCCTACGAGCAGTACTTC
>.|TRBJ2-5|TRBD1|TRBV30
CAWSLGQGGQETQYF
TGTGCCTGGAGCTTGGGACAGGGGGGCCAAGAGACCCAGTACTTC
>.|TRBJ1-4|TRBD1|TRBV10-3
CAISESTGAAGKLFF
TGTGCCATCAGTGAGTCAACAGGGGCGGCTGGAAAACTGTTTTTT
>.|TRBJ2-4|.|TRBV18
CASSPEENIQYF
TGTGCCAGCTCACCAGAGGAAAACATTCAGTACTTC
>.|TRBJ1-1|TRBD1|TRBV7-2
CASSPGQGRNPEAFF
TGTGCCAGCAGCCCGGGACAGGGAAGGAATCCTGAAGCTTTCTTT
>.|TRBJ1-2|.|TRBV20-1
CSARVGDGYTF
TGCAGTGCTAGAGTCGGGGATGGCTACACCTTC
>.|TRBJ2-5|.|TRBV27
CASSLGQGGTQYF
TGTGCCAGCAGTTTAGGGCAGGGGGGGACCCAGTACTTC
>.|TRBJ2-2|.|TRBV6-1
CASRSGQTGELFF
TGTGCCAGCAGATCAGGACAGACCGGGGAGCTGTTTTTT
>once|TRBJ2-1|.|TRBV9
CASSVDRSSYNEQFF
TGTGCCAGCAGCGTAGATAGGAGCTCCTACAATGAGCAGTTCTTC
>.|TRBJ1-1|.|TRBV6-6
CASSYSRETNTEAFF
TGTGCCAGCAGTTACAGCAGGGAAACCAACACTGAAGCTTTCTTT
>.|TRBJ2-1|.|TRBV27
CASSIFGPGQFF
TGTGCCAGCAGTATATTCGGCCCAGGGCAGTTCTTC
>.|TRBJ1-5|.|TRBV27
CASSLEGVRVDNQPQHF
TGTGCCAGCAGTTTAGAAGGCGTCAGGGTTGACAATCAGCCCCAGCATTTT
>.|TRBJ1-1|TRBD1|TRBV19
CASRRTGVTEAFF
TGTGCCAGTAGGAGGACAGGGGTCACTGAAGCTTTCTTT
>once|TRBJ2-6|TRBD1|TRBV19
CASIATGGKSGANVLTF
TGTGCCAGTATTGCTACAGGGGGCAAGTCTGGGGCCAACGTCCTGACTTTC
>.|TRBJ1-5|.|TRBV4-1
CASSQPNNQPQHF
TGCGCCAGCAGCCAACCCAATAATCAGCCCCAGCATTTT
>.|TRBJ1-1|.|TRBV5-5
CASSLTPRTEAFF
TGTGCCAGCAGCCTAACCCCGCGGACTGAAGCTTTCTTT
>.|TRBJ2-7|.|TRBV5-1
CASSGNLGPYEQYF
TGCGCCAGCAGCGGAAATCTGGGGCCCTACGAGCAGTACTTC